The 8 T cell receptor beta chains below all came from one sample that was sequenced in a study of regulatory T cells in long-lasting Graves disease (dated by TCRdb to about 2021). The time point label on this specimen signifies: newly diagnosed GD, antithyroid drugs for less than 3 months. For both TCR sequencing and RNA sequencing, RNA was extracted from PBMCs in TRIzol. Preparation of the library involved multiplex PCR. Sequencing took place on an Illumina HiSeq 4000. CDR3 regions were amplified by Arm-PCR with iRepertoire HTBI primers to construct TCR beta libraries. TCRdb trimmed the raw reads at Q25, called clones with MiXCR and kept productive beta chains. A single entry per CDR3 protein holds the most common genes and DNA from its merged rows. The sample table contains some 500,000 distinct CDR3 sequences; only one count was recorded for 13% of them. The ten largest clones add up to 10% of the sample.

These data were also reused for a study on T cells in Graves' hyperthyroidism and ophthalmopathy.

This material consisted of peripheral blood mononuclear cells (PBMCs), taken at new diagnosis, from a patient treated with antithyroid drugs. The receptors were sampled from a young man with Graves disease. Donor details come from another sample of the same person, matched by shared clones.

This clonotype was detected a few times. In DNA form, the CDR3 reads TGCGCCAGCAGCCAAGGGCCTTTAGCTAACTATGGCTACACCTTC. Encoded protein: CASSQGPLANYGYTF. This chain joins TRBV4-1 and TRBJ1-2; D not resolved. This CDR3 contains 15 residues. Germline loops: CDR1 MGHRA, CDR2 YSYEKL. Trimming took off 1 base at V and 0 bases at J, with 9 bases between the two ends.

This clonotype has a count of ten or more. The chain carries TRBV30 and TRBJ2-5, with 10 nucleotides matching TRBD2. Looked up from germline, CDR1 is GTSNPN and CDR2 is SVGIG (reference sequence). The CDR3 spans 14 residues. The V and J ends lost 5 bases and 4 bases, in that order; junction bases with no gene match: 7. CDR3 sequence: CAWEASGSGETQYF. CDR3 nucleotide sequence: TGTGCCTGGGAAGCTAGCGGGAGTGGAGAGACCCAGTACTTC.

In its sample, this clonotype was seen many times. The chain couples TRBV7-3 to TRBJ2-3, with D possibly matching TRBD1 (5 bases). The V gene lost 8 bases and the J gene lost 8 bases, with 14 bases spanning the gap. This CDR3 region has 12 residues. The germline gives CDR1 SGHTA, CDR2 FQGTGA. The CDR3 DNA follows: TGTGCCAGCGGTAGGGGCCCAGGTACGCAGTATTTT. This codes for CASGRGPGTQYF. The entire variable domain, with the rest obtained from reference TRBV7-3 and TRBJ2-3, is as follows: GAGVSQTPSNKVTEKGKYVELRCDPISGHTALYWYRQSLGQGPEFLIYFQGTGAADDSGLPNDRFFAVRPEGSVSTLKIQRTERGDSAVYLCASGRGPGTQYFGPGTRLTVL.

This clonotype showed up many times. The V gene is TRBV6-1, the J gene TRBJ1-2; 11 nucleotides agree with TRBD1. V was clipped by 6 bases and J by 7 bases; unmatched bases: 7. CDR3 size: 14 residues. Germline lookup yields CDR1 MNHNS and CDR2 SASEGT. CDR3 sequence (DNA): TGTGCCAGCAGCTGGGACAGGGGGAGGGTTGGCTACACCTTC. Encoded protein: CASSWDRGRVGYTF.

This clonotype was observed at least ten times. This chain joins TRBV19 and TRBJ2-7; the match to TRBD1 covers 9 bases. The V segment lost 3 bases and the J segment 6 bases; nucleotides outside the gene matches: 6. Germline lookup yields CDR1 LNHDA and CDR2 SQIVND (reference sequence). The length of the CDR3 is 14 residues. The CDR3: CASSIIGQGIEQYF. The CDR3, as DNA: TGTGCCAGTAGTATTATCGGACAGGGGATCGAGCAGTACTTC.

This clonotype appeared many times. The rearrangement joins TRBV12-3 or TRBV12-4 to TRBJ2-1; TRBD2 might be the D (5 bases). V was pared by 3 bases and J by 0 bases, with 15 bases between. There are 17 residues in the CDR3. The CDR3 loop is CASSLFLAGSSYNEQFF. The CDR3, as DNA: TGTGCCAGCAGTTTGTTCCTTGCGGGCAGCTCCTACAATGAGCAGTTCTTC.

This clonotype has a count of ten or more. This CDR3 reads CASSPSGLLVEQFF. The CDR3 DNA sequence: TGTGCCAGCAGCCCAAGCGGGCTCCTGGTTGAGCAGTTCTTC. This chain joins TRBV7-3 and TRBJ2-1, with D maybe TRBD2 (6 bases). V was shortened by 5 bases and J by 9 bases, with 17 bases between the two germline ends. Germline values: CDR1 SGHTA, CDR2 FQGTGA. CDR3 length: 14 residues.

This clonotype has at least ten counts. The J gene is TRBJ2-7, the V gene TRBV10-3; D gene unclear. This CDR3 region has 12 residues. Germline V CDR1 and CDR2: ENHRY, SYGVKD. Trimming left V 3 bases short and J 3 bases short, with 6 bases between. CDR3 coding DNA: TGTGCCATCAGTGACTCGAGCTACGAGCAGTACTTC. It translates to CAISDSSYEQYF.